Presented here are 27 T cell receptor beta chains from one specimen sequenced in a study of T cells in Graves' hyperthyroidism and ophthalmopathy. RNA transcripts served as the template for amplifying TCR beta CDR3 regions. The HTBI primer set was used in a first-round RT-PCR of the TCR CDR3. TCRdb processed the multiplex PCR reads anew with MiXCR; each CDR3 protein has one entry. The data show a few hundred thousand distinct CDR3 sequences, with around 21% seen just once and approximately 26% held by the top ten. Sample: blood. The receptors shown here come from a man younger than 35 with Graves' hyperthyroidism.

About this clonotype: Germline and junction disagree at one end, which may indicate a read error. The gene calls are TRBV5-4 and TRBJ2-2, with D possibly being TRBD2 (5 bases). This CDR3 has 14 residues. Germline CDR1 reads SGHNT; CDR2 reads YYREEE (reference sequence). The CDR3 DNA reads as TGTGTCAGCAGCCACGGACTTAACACCGGGGAGCTGTTTTTT. Translated, it gives CVSSHGLNTGELFF.

The gene calls are TRBV6-2 or TRBV6-3 and TRBJ1-1; D may be TRBD1 (5 bases). Trimming cost V 2 bases and J 8 bases, with 12 bases left between them. Germline loops: CDR1 MNHEY, CDR2 SVGEGT. This CDR3 region has 13 residues. CDR3 region: CASSYNQGEEAFF. The CDR3 coding sequence is TGTGCCAGCAGTTACAATCAGGGCGAAGAAGCTTTCTTT.

This chain uses TRBV6-1 with TRBJ1-2, with D hard to call. Germline-derived CDR1 and CDR2 are MNHNS and SASEGT. This CDR3 is built from 14 residues. The ends were cut back, 0 bases at V and 7 bases at J, with 12 bases in the middle. The CDR3 sequence: CASSEAYGYAGYTF. The CDR3, as DNA: TGTGCCAGCAGTGAAGCGTATGGGTATGCTGGCTACACCTTC.

In its sample, this clonotype was seen a few times. The chain links TRBV2 to TRBJ2-7, with a possible D match to TRBD1 (5 bases). The germline gives CDR1 SNHLY, CDR2 FYNNEI. The CDR3 covers 14 residues. The germline V and J ends were trimmed by 2 bases and 4 bases, with 12 bases remaining between them. CDR3 nucleotides: TGTGCCAGCAGTGAACAGGGCCTCTTGTACGAGCAGTACTTC. Translated: CASSEQGLLYEQYF.

The chain couples TRBV5-1 to TRBJ2-7; no firm D call. V was pared by 2 bases and J by 0 bases, with 9 bases between. The CDR3 runs to 14 residues. Germline-derived CDR1 and CDR2 are SGHRS and YFSETQ. The CDR3 bases are TGCGCCAGCAGCTTCCTCGGAGTCTCCTACGAGCAGTACTTC. Amino acid sequence: CASSFLGVSYEQYF. The full variable domain, rest sourced from reference TRBV5-1 and TRBJ2-7, is KAGVTQTPRYLIKTRGQQVTLSCSPISGHRSVSWYQQTPGQGLQFLFEYFSETQRNKGNFPGRFSGRQFSNSRSEMNVSTLELGDSALYLCASSFLGVSYEQYFGPGTRLTVT.

This clonotype was recorded at least ten times. This sequence joins TRBV11-2 and TRBJ2-5, with 9 bases matching TRBD1. Germline trimming cut 8 bases from V and 3 bases from J; bases unmatched to any gene: 4. CDR1 and CDR2 from the germline V gene are SGHAT and FQNNGV. The CDR3 totals 13 residues. CDR3 sequence (DNA): TGTGCCAGCCTACGGACAGGGGAAGAGACCCAGTACTTC. As protein: CASLRTGEETQYF.

Many counts were recorded for this clonotype. This sequence joins TRBV12-3 or TRBV12-4 and TRBJ2-7; D is ambiguous. Between the trimmed V and J ends, which lost 2 bases and 5 bases, there was a span of 7 bases. CDR3 length: 12 residues. CDR3 sequence reads: CASSLSPNEQYF. In DNA, the CDR3 is TGTGCCAGCAGTTTATCGCCGAACGAGCAGTACTTC.

V is TRBV30 and J is TRBJ1-1; TRBD1 might be the D (6 bases). With 0 bases removed from V and 5 bases from J, the gap between germline ends came to 16 bases. The CDR3 is 15 amino acids. CDR1 and CDR2 (germline): GTSNPN, SVGIG (reference sequence). Here the CDR3 DNA reads TGTGCCTGGAGTGTATTTGGGACACTCAGGACTGAAGCTTTCTTT. As protein: CAWSVFGTLRTEAFF.

The chain couples TRBV11-2 to TRBJ1-1, with TRBD1 matching 9 bases. Per the germline V gene, CDR1 is SGHAT and CDR2 is FQNNGV. The CDR3 has 18 amino acids. V shed 1 base, J shed 0 bases, and the junction held 9 bases outside the gene matches. DNA of the CDR3: TGTGCCAGCAGCTTAGTAGCGGGACAGGGATACATGAACACTGAAGCTTTCTTT. Its protein is CASSLVAGQGYMNTEAFF.

This clonotype was seen more than once but under ten times. The chain joins TRBV20-1 to TRBJ2-7, with 11 positions matching TRBD2. Germline trimming cut 2 bases from V and 3 bases from J; bases unmatched to any gene: 9. Germline CDR1 and CDR2: DFQATT and SNEGSKA (reference sequence). This CDR3 contains 16 residues. This CDR3 is CSARSQTSGVLYEQYF. DNA for the CDR3: TGCAGTGCTAGATCCCAGACTAGCGGGGTCCTCTACGAGCAGTACTTC.

V gene TRBV20-1 combines with J gene TRBJ1-5; D might be TRBD1 (5 bases). Deletions cut 2 bases from V and 7 bases from J, with 15 bases between. The CDR3 length is 14 residues. CDR1 DFQATT and CDR2 SNEGSKA come from the germline V gene (reference sequence). The CDR3: CSARWGGIGQPQHF. Here the CDR3 DNA reads TGCAGTGCTAGATGGGGGGGTATAGGGCAGCCCCAGCATTTT.

This clonotype was seen many times. The genes are TRBV4-1 and TRBJ2-7; no firm D call. Germline V lookup: CDR1 MGHRA, CDR2 YSYEKL. Trimming took 4 bases from V and 0 from J, leaving 13 bases between them. There are 15 residues in the CDR3. The chain's CDR3 is CASSPGPLSSYEQYF. In nucleotides, the CDR3 is TGCGCCAGCAGCCCCGGCCCCCTGAGCTCCTACGAGCAGTACTTC.

The sample holds many counts of this clonotype. The V gene is TRBV30, the J gene TRBJ1-5, with D perhaps TRBD1 (5 bases). Germline values: CDR1 GTSNPN, CDR2 SVGIG (reference sequence). V lost 2 bases and J lost 0, with 14 bases in between. The CDR3 has 16 residues. CDR3 nucleotide sequence: TGTGCCTGGAGTAACAGGATTAATTATAGCAATCAGCCCCAGCATTTT. Amino acids: CAWSNRINYSNQPQHF.

This clonotype was seen many times. The V and J genes are TRBV29-1 and TRBJ2-7; D may match TRBD1 or TRBD2 (5 bases each). Germline assignment: CDR1 SQVTM and CDR2 ANQGSEA. With 7 bases removed from V and 3 bases from J, the gap between germline ends came to 13 bases. The CDR3 runs to 12 residues. The CDR3 loop is CSAKGRYYEQYF. The CDR3 DNA reads TGCAGCGCAAAGGGACGGTACTACGAGCAGTACTTC.

The rearrangement joins TRBV27 to TRBJ2-5; perhaps TRBD2 as D (6 bases). The ends were cut back, 1 base at V and 5 bases at J, with 14 bases in the middle. CDR3 length equals 15 residues. From germline, CDR1 is MNHEY and CDR2 SMNVEV (reference sequence). The CDR3 here is CASSLFAGWEETQYF. The DNA of the CDR3 is TGTGCCAGCAGTTTATTCGCGGGATGGGAGGAGACCCAGTACTTC.

This clonotype appeared many times. The V call is TRBV25-1, the J call TRBJ2-2, with 9 bases aligning to TRBD1. The V and J ends lost 1 base and 7 bases, in that order; junction bases with no gene match: 10. This CDR3 has 17 residues. The germline V gene encodes CDR1 MGHDK and CDR2 SYGVNS. CDR3 sequence reads: CASSEFGTGGSNGELFF. In nucleotides, the CDR3 is TGTGCCAGCAGTGAATTTGGCACAGGGGGCAGTAACGGGGAGCTGTTTTTT.

The chain uses TRBV2 and TRBJ1-2; D gene ambiguous. The CDR3 is 16 residues long. The germline gives CDR1 SNHLY, CDR2 FYNNEI. The V gene lost 6 bases and the J gene lost 2 bases, with 19 bases spanning the gap. The CDR3 here is CASRDVDSRPNYGYTF. Written as DNA, the CDR3 is TGTGCCAGCAGAGACGTAGATAGCCGGCCGAACTATGGCTACACCTTC.

This clonotype was recorded a few times. V is TRBV3-1 and J is TRBJ2-2; 13 positions match TRBD2. V was clipped by 2 bases and J by 0 bases; unmatched bases: 3. The length of the CDR3 is 18 residues. Germline lookup yields CDR1 LGHDT and CDR2 YNNKEL (reference sequence). The CDR3 protein is CASSQKGLAGSNTGELFF. The DNA for the CDR3 is TGTGCCAGCAGCCAAAAGGGACTAGCGGGGTCGAACACCGGGGAGCTGTTTTTT.

This clonotype showed up many times. The chain is built from TRBV19 and TRBJ1-5, with unresolved D. The CDR3 consists of 13 residues. Germline CDR1 and CDR2: LNHDA and SQIVND (reference sequence). V dropped 4 bases and J dropped 4 bases, with 8 bases sitting between them. The CDR3 loop reads CASSTATNQPQHF. DNA for the CDR3: TGTGCCAGTAGTACAGCAACAAATCAGCCCCAGCATTTT.

This rearrangement joins TRBV27 to TRBJ1-2; D perhaps matches TRBD1 (6 bases). V was cut by 7 bases and J by 7 bases, with 16 bases left in between. The CDR3 contains 13 residues. Germline CDR1 MNHEY, CDR2 SMNVEV (reference sequence). The CDR3 DNA reads TGTGCCAGCACTATGCTTCAGGGGTTTGGCTACACCTTC. This sequence encodes CASTMLQGFGYTF.

In this sample, this clonotype turned up many times. The gene calls are TRBV6-5 and TRBJ1-2, with TRBD1 as a possible D gene (6 bases). The germline V and J ends were trimmed by 2 bases and 8 bases, with 9 bases remaining between them. The CDR3 runs to 12 residues. Germline lookup yields CDR1 MNHEY and CDR2 SVGAGI. The CDR3 sequence: CASSYRGGGYTF. In DNA form, the CDR3 reads TGTGCCAGCAGTTACAGGGGGGGAGGCTACACCTTC.

Ten or more counts support this clonotype. Given a much more abundant clone one base away, this may be a read error. V gene TRBV6-2 or TRBV6-3 combines with J gene TRBJ1-2, with D hard to call. The germline CDR1 and CDR2 sequences are MNHEY and SVGEGT. This CDR3 contains 13 residues. V was pared by 6 bases and J by 3 bases, with 11 bases between. Here the CDR3 reads CASRPDNDYGYTF. The DNA for the CDR3 is TGTGCCAGCAGACCCGACAATGACTATGGCTACACCTTC.

The chain joins TRBV15 to TRBJ2-7; D uncertain. Trimming took 2 bases from V and 6 from J, leaving 20 bases between them. Germline CDR1 reads LNHNV; CDR2 reads YYDKDF (reference sequence). CDR3 length: 16 residues. The CDR3 DNA is TGTGCCACCAGCAGACGTGCTTTACGGTCAACGAGCGAGCAGTACGTC. Translated: CATSRRALRSTSEQYV.

This clonotype was counted a few times. The rearrangement joins TRBV28 to TRBJ1-6; 9 bases line up with TRBD1. In germline, CDR1 is MDHEN, CDR2 SYDVKM. The CDR3 is made up of 19 amino acids. Trimming removed 2 bases from V and 9 bases from J; junction bases left unmatched: 17. CDR3 nucleotides: TGTGCCAGCAGTTTAGGATCCGGGACAGGGCTCCTTGGGGGTTCACCCCTCCACTTT. This encodes CASSLGSGTGLLGGSPLHF.

The chain has TRBV20-1 and TRBJ1-1; 11 bases fit TRBD1. CDR3 length: 15 residues. V dropped 4 bases and J dropped 5; count of bases not matched to a gene: 9. Germline CDR1 is DFQATT and CDR2 is SNEGSKA (reference sequence). The CDR3 is CSATLTGQGATEAFF. DNA for the CDR3: TGCAGTGCTACACTAACCGGACAGGGGGCGACTGAAGCTTTCTTT.

This clonotype was counted at least ten times. The chain carries TRBV12-3 or TRBV12-4 and TRBJ1-2, with D tentatively TRBD1 (6 bases). With 3 bases removed from V and 8 bases from J, the gap between germline ends came to 22 bases. The CDR3 runs 16 residues. The CDR3 DNA sequence: TGTGCCAGCAGTTTGTCTTCCCCCACGGGGGCCGTGGGCTACACCTTC. It yields the protein CASSLSSPTGAVGYTF.

This clonotype was detected a few times. The chain uses TRBV15 and TRBJ1-2; 8 positions match TRBD1. Germline lookup yields CDR1 LNHNV and CDR2 YYDKDF (reference sequence). CDR3 size: 12 residues. With 1 base clipped from V and 14 bases from J, the junction kept 6 bases outside the gene matches. This CDR3 reads CATSRGDRNPTF. CDR3 bases: TGTGCCACCAGCAGAGGGGACAGGAACCCAACCTTC.